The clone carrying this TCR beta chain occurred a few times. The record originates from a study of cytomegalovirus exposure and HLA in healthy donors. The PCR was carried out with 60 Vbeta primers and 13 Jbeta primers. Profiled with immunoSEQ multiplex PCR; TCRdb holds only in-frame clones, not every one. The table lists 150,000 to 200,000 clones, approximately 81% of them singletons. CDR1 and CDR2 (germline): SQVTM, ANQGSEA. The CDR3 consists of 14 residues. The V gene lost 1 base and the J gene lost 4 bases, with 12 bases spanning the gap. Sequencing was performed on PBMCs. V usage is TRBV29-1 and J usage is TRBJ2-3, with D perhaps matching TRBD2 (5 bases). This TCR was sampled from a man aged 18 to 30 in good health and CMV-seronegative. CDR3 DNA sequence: TGCAGCGTTGAAGGGGGAGAAAGCGCAGATACGCAGTATTTT. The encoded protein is CSVEGGESADTQYF.